This paragraph reports one T cell receptor beta chain. This receptor's antigen is unknown. One base away there is no much larger clone; base qualities are not given. The donors were healthy, HIV-negative adults with no recently reported acute infections or vaccinations. All donors were Caucasian adults living in Nashville, Tennessee, USA. CD4+ T cells were enriched through magnetic negative selection, after which naive cells were positively selected on CD45RA and the remaining negative fraction served as the memory subset. Blood was obtained by leukapheresis, after which PBMCs were separated by Ficoll-Histopaque density gradient centrifugation and cryopreserved in liquid nitrogen vapor phase. Purity and quantity of every magnetically sorted T cell population were checked by analytical flow cytometry. From each sorted fraction, genomic DNA was isolated and quantified by UV absorbance on a Nanodrop 2000c.

These data originate in a study of shared clonotypes between healthy human individuals (dated by TCRdb to about 2020). Regarding the study in general: The cohort included three men and a couple of women between 18 and 49 years of age. For each donor, three plates each were used for CD4 naive and CD4 memory, two plates were used for CD8 naive, and one plate was used for CD8 memory. To estimate repertoire size and how much clonotype sharing occurs between individuals, the study deeply sequenced the blood TCR repertoires of about 5 healthy adults. To increase sequencing depth and limit assay-specific biases, TCR repertoire library preparation and sequencing were carried out by different laboratories using diverse techniques. Each donor's leukapheresis produced roughly between roughly 0.85 and 9.5 billion PBMCs. The study at large found these results: Naive subsets generally had larger estimated clonotype richness than memory subsets did. Compared with non-shared clonotypes, clonotypes shared by all four sorted-subset donors had higher generation probabilities. Rarefaction of sorted-subset datasets indicated incomplete sequencing despite the large sequencing depth. Because the study included only a small number of donors, the genetic and exposure-history diversity represented was limited. Sharing across a few donors was observed for roughly 5% of naive CD4, less than 4% of naive CD8, 2% to 2.5% of memory CD4, and over 0.3% of memory CD8 clonotypes. Sampling was limited to blood, and TCR repertoires in tissue likely differ from TCR repertoires in blood. Pairwise subsampling led to the expectation that sequencing depth would affect the degree of clonotype sharing among donors.

Trimming costs V 8 bases and J 2 bases, and their ends lie 7 bases apart. Sequences ENHRY (CDR1) and SYGVKD (CDR2) are obtained from the germline V gene. The CDR3 spans 12 residues, from the cysteine through the phenylalanine. The retained sequence is limited to the CDR3, 36 bases, with the frame set at the first base. Using the deep immunoSEQ assay, TCR CDR3 regions were amplified from genomic DNA by multiplex PCR. Extracted genomic DNA from each cell subset was distributed evenly across all wells of several immunoSEQ 96-well plates, and each plate was treated as a replicate. For sorted subsets, around 0.2 ug genomic DNA, equal to tens of thousands of T cell genomes, was loaded into each replicate PCR. Purified libraries were quantified with a Qubit 3.0 fluorometer, sized on a Bioanalyzer 2100, and re-quantified with the KAPA Library Quantification kit. Each immunoSEQ 96-well plate was sequenced on its own single-read 150-cycle Illumina NextSeq 550 flow cell. In the original analysis: Because the immunoSEQ output included only junctional sequences and no quality scores, the filtering could not be the same as the filtering used for full-length reads. Sequences were annotated with PyIR, a Python wrapper for IgBLAST v1.9, using IMGT germline references to assign V/J genes and CDR3. Any read was removed if the V/J assignment was weak (E-value above 1e-6), the CDR3 was missing, or the read contained stop codons, out-of-frame junctions, or ambiguous translated residues. V3J clonotypes were defined by identical inferred V gene, J gene, and CDR3 amino acid sequence. To compute the percentage overlap between repertoires, the number of shared unique clonotypes was divided by the size of the smaller repertoire. Richness of each repertoire was evaluated using RTK rarefaction, the Chao1 estimator, and Recon v2.1 estimates of unobserved clonotypes. Generation probabilities were computed with OLGA for all TCRbeta clonotypes obtained by the gDNA method from a handful of donors. TCRdb stores this immuneACCESS table with in-frame sequences only. Part of the clones is absent; in the studies checked, under half of the shortfall reflects unresolved V genes, and no reason is known for the rest. D and trimming come from the DNA, and the V and J calls and clone size come from that table. The sample contains about 1.1 million clones, roughly 80% of them found a single time. The ten largest clones take up approximately 0.95% of the sample.

Sequencing was performed on memory CD4+ T cells from PBMCs. What this sample's cell subset or site label stands for: CD45RA-negative fraction. The V and J segments used are TRBV10-3 and TRBJ2-1; no D gene is confidently identified. This sequence was found in a man between 18 and 29 years old in good health. Some clones in this sample may be carry-over from other donors' samples. The base sequence is TGTGCCATCCAGGCTACCTACAATGAGCAGTTCTTC. Translated, it gives CAIQATYNEQFF.